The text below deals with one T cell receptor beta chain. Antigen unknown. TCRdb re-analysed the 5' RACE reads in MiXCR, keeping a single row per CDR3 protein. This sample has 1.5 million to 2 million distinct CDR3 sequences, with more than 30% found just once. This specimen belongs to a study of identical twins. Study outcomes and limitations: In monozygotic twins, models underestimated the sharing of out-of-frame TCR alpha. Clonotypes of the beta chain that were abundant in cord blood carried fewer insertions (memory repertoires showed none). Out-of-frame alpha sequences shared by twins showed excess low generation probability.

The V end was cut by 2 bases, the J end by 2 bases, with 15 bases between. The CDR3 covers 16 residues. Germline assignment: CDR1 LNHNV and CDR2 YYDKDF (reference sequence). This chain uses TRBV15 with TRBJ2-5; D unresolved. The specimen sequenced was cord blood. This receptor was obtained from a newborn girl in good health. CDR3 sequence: CATSRPYGLGQETQYF. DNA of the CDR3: TGTGCCACCAGCAGACCGTATGGGCTGGGGCAAGAGACCCAGTACTTC.